This T cell receptor beta chain derives from a study of blood T cells in healthy people across ages (dated by TCRdb to about 2015). For context, the study as a whole: In model experiments, template switching captured roughly one uniquely barcoded TCR beta cDNA molecule for every two T cells. To track age-related changes in TCR beta repertoire diversity, the study relied on deep sequencing normalized with unique cDNA molecular identifiers. Four age groups were formed from the donors: young (average about 16 years), middle-aged (approximately 41), aged (approximately 60) and long-lived (about 80). To avoid experimental bias, donors of different ages were distributed randomly across sequencing lanes. The study analyzed two additional independent replicas of 1 million unique cDNA reads from the same blood draw for two donors, one aged 18 to 30 and one aged 80 or older. The study at large found these results: A strong correlation was found between observed TCR beta diversity and the percentage of naive T cells measured by flow cytometry. Since profiling was done on bulk unsorted PBMCs, naive and antigen-experienced compartments could not be conclusively compared. Estimates of total diversity based on one million sequenced T cells were considered lower bounds and underestimates. Compared with the aged group, more naive CD4+ T cells, fewer expanded clones and increased TCR diversity were shown by the long-lived group, suggesting age selection. Observed TCR beta diversity per million T cells fell roughly linearly with age, and a significant reduction was already apparent by age around 40. Donor CMV infection status was unknown, potentially confounding age-related changes in expanded clonotypes.

Donors were around 37 systemically healthy Caucasian individuals from Russia aged roughly 6 to 90 years. Ten milliliters of peripheral blood were drawn from each donor into EDTA-treated Vacutainer tubes. Ficoll-Paque density-gradient centrifugation was used to isolate PBMCs, with at least 6 million obtained per sample. Total RNA was extracted from PBMCs with Trizol reagent, with at least 6 micrograms obtained per sample. For every donor, an aliquot of PBMCs went through flow cytometry to measure the percentages of naive CD45RAhigh/CD27high T cells. The CDR3 contains 18 residues, cysteine and phenylalanine counted. Only CDR3 DNA is held: 54 bases, read in frame from base 1. Trimming removed 5 bases from V and 0 bases from J, leaving 22 bases between the germline ends. CDR1 and CDR2 are read off the germline V gene as SGDLS and YYNGEE. The library was made by 5' RACE. The sequencing machine was an Illumina HiSeq 2500. The second PCR ran for about 6 to 11 cycles and used a J-beta primer mix along with a sample-barcoded 5' primer. A template-switch 5' adaptor carrying 12 random nucleotides introduced a unique molecular identifier onto each TCR beta cDNA molecule. Each sample yielded at least 3 million CDR3-containing paired-end reads. First-strand cDNA synthesis was performed from all RNA using the Mint cDNA synthesis kit, with priming by a TRBC-specific oligonucleotide. After uracil-DNA glycosylase treatment, a first 18-cycle PCR used universal primers M1SS and BC2_uni_R on all cDNA. In the paper's pipeline: Each sample was normalized by randomly selecting 1 million high-quality reads, each carrying a distinct molecular identifier. Instead of being binned into consensus sequences, reads that shared molecular identifiers were thrown out. MiTCR, with a Q25 quality threshold and the strictest error-elimination algorithm, was used for CDR3 identification, clonotype clustering and error correction. A nonparametric unseen species model with Euler transformation was used to estimate a lower bound on total TCR beta diversity. Clones were called with MiXCR by TCRdb after fastp trimmed the public reads at Q25, and only in-frame beta chains were retained. Every distinct CDR3 protein forms one entry, paired with its most common genes and DNA. These V and J calls rely on TCRdb rather than the paper's analysis. Within this sample are approximately 1.5 million distinct CDR3 sequences, with roughly a third of them counted one time only. The biggest ten clones account for 11% of the sample.

A word on this clonotype: No cognate antigen has been identified for it. Base qualities are not provided; no much larger clone lies one nucleotide away.

The clonotype originates from a woman younger than 45 in good health. Here the chain combines TRBV9 and TRBJ2-3; the D gene is perhaps TRBD2, from 5 matching bases. Material: blood. Read as DNA, the sequence is TGTGCCAGCAGTGGGCAATATGGCCCGAGGGTTAGCACAGATACGCAGTATTTT. Its product reads: CASSGQYGPRVSTDTQYF.